This TCR beta chain was sequenced in a study of shared clonotypes between healthy human individuals. About the research overall: Donors, aged 18 to 49, were a couple of women and a few men.

Points from the study as a whole: Generation probabilities were higher for clonotypes shared across all four sorted-subset donors than for unshared ones.

Naive CD8 isolation took CD45RO-negative cells positively selected for CCR7 and excluded terminally differentiated effector memory CD45RA+ cells. At the deep level, the assay was run. Profiled with immunoSEQ multiplex PCR; TCRdb holds only in-frame clones, not every one. The sample records 550,000 to 650,000 clones, approximately 96% being singletons. The CDR3 has 15 residues. CDR1 is SEHNR, CDR2 FQNEAQ, per germline (reference sequence). V gave up 5 bases and J gave up 4 bases; unmatched junction bases: 3. A note on this clone: The antigen is unknown.

J is TRBJ2-5 and V is TRBV7-9; 14 nucleotides agree with TRBD2. Sequenced input: naive CD8+ T cells sorted from blood. This sequence was found in a young woman in good health. The CDR3 nucleotides read TGTGCCAGCAGCCCGGGACTAGCGGGAGTAGAGACCCAGTACTTC. Translation: CASSPGLAGVETQYF.